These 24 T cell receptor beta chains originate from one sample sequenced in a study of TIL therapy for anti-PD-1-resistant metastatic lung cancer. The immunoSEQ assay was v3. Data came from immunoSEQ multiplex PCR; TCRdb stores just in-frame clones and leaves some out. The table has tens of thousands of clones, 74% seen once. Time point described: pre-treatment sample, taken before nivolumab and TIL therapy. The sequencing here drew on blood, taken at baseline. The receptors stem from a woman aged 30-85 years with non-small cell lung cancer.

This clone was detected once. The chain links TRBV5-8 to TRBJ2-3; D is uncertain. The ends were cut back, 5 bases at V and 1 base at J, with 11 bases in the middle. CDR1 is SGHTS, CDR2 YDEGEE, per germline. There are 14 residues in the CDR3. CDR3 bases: TGTGCCAGCAGTCCGGTGAGAGGCACAGATACGCAGTATTTT. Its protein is CASSPVRGTDTQYF.

The CDR3, as DNA: TGTGCCAGCAGCCCCCGGACAGGGATGGAGACCCAGTACTTC. Residues: CASSPRTGMETQYF. The chain links TRBV7-2 to TRBJ2-5; 8 bases agree with TRBD1. The CDR3 is 14 residues long. From germline, CDR1 is SGHTA and CDR2 FQGNSA. The ends lost 5 bases at V and 5 bases at J; junction bases unmatched: 7.

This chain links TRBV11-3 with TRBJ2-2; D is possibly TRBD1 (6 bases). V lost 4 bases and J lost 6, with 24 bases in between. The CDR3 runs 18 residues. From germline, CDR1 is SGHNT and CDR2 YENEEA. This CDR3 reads CASSSVVGAGDRPGELFF. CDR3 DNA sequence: TGTGCCAGCAGCTCAGTGGTTGGGGCAGGGGACCGTCCCGGGGAGCTGTTTTTT.

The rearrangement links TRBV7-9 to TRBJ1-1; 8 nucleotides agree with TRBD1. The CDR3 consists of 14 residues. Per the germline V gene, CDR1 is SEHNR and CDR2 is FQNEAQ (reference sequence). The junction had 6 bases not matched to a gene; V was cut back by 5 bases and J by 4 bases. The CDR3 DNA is TGTGCCAGCAGCGGACAGGGCGACGGCACTGAAGCTTTCTTT. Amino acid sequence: CASSGQGDGTEAFF. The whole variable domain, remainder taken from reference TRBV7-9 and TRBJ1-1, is DTGVSQNPRHKITKRGQNVTFRCDPISEHNRLYWYRQTLGQGPEFLTYFQNEAQLEKSRLLSDRFSAERPKGSFSTLEIQRTEQGDSAMYLCASSGQGDGTEAFFGQGTRLTVV.

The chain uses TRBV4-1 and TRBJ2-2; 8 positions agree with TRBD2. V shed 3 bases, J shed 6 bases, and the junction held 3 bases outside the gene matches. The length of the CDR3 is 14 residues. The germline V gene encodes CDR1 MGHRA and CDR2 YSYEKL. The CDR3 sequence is CASSQQTSAGELFF. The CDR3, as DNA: TGCGCCAGCAGCCAGCAGACTAGCGCCGGGGAGCTGTTTTTT.

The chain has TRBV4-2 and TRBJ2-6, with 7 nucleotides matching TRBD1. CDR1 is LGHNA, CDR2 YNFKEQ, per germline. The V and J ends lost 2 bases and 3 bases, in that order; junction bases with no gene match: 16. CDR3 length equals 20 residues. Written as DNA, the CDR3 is TGTGCCAGCAGCCAATTCAACTACAGGGGCTCTCGGGGTGGGGCCAACGTCCTGACTTTC. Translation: CASSQFNYRGSRGGANVLTF.

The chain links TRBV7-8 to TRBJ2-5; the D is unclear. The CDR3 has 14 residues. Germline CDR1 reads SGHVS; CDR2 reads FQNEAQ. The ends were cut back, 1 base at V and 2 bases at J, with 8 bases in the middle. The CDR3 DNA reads TGTGCCAGCAGCTTAGGTCATTCACAAGAGACCCAGTACTTC. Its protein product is CASSLGHSQETQYF.

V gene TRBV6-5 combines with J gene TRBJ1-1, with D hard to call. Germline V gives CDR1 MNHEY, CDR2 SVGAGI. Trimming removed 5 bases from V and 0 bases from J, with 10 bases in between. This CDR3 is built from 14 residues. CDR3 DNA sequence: TGTGCCAGCAGTCAGCGGAGGGTGAACACTGAAGCTTTCTTT. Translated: CASSQRRVNTEAFF.

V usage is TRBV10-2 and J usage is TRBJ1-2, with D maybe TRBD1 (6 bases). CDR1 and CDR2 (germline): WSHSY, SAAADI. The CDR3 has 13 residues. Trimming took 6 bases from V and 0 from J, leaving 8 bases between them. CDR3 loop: CASRDRTNYGYTF. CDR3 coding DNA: TGCGCCAGCAGGGACAGAACTAACTATGGCTACACCTTC.

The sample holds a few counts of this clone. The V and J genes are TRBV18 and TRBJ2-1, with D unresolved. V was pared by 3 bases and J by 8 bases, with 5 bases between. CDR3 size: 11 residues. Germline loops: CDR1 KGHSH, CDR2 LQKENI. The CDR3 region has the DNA TGTGCCAGCTCACCTAGCTATGAGCAGTTCTTC. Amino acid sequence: CASSPSYEQFF.

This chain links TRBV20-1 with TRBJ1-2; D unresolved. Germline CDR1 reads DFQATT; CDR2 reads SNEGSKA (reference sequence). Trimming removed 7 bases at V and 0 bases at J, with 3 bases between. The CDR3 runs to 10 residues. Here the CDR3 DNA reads TGCAGTGTGGCTAACTATGGCTACACCTTC. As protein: CSVANYGYTF.

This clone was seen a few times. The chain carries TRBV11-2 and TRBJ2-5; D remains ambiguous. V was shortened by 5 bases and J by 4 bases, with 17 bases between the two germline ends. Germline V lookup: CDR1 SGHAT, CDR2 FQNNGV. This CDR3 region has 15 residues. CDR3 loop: CASSPLLTAGETQYF. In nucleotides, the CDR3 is TGTGCCAGCAGCCCATTACTTACAGCTGGAGAGACCCAGTACTTC.

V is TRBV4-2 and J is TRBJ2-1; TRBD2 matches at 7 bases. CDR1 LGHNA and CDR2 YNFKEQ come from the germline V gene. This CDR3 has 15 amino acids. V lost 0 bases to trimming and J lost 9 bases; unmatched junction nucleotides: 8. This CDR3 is CASSQDWTTSIEQFF. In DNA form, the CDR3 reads TGTGCCAGCAGCCAAGATTGGACGACTAGCATTGAGCAGTTCTTC.

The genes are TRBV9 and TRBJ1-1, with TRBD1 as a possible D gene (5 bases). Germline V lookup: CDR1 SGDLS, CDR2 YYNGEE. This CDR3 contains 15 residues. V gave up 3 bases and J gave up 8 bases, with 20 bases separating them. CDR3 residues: CASSAWDSHLSEAFF. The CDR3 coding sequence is TGTGCCAGCAGCGCCTGGGACTCCCACCTATCGGAAGCTTTCTTT.

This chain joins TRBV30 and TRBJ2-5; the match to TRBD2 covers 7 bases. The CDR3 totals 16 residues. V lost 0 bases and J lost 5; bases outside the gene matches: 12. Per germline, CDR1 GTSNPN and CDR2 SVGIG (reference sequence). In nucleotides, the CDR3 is TGTGCCTGGAGTGTATCGAGCGGGACGCGTGGGGAGACCCAGTACTTC. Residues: CAWSVSSGTRGETQYF.

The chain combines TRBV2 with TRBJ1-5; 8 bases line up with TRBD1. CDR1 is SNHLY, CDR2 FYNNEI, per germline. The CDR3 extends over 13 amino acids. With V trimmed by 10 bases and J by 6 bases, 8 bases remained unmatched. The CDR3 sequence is CATQGAQGQPQHF. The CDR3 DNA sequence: TGTGCCACCCAGGGGGCGCAGGGTCAGCCCCAGCATTTT.

The CDR3 spells CASSQEAGGREQYF. In DNA form, the CDR3 reads TGCGCCAGCAGCCAAGAGGCAGGGGGACGCGAGCAGTACTTC. This chain uses TRBV4-1 with TRBJ2-7, with 7 bases matching TRBD1. V lost 0 bases and J lost 6; bases outside the gene matches: 5. This CDR3 is 14 amino acids long. Germline loops: CDR1 MGHRA, CDR2 YSYEKL.

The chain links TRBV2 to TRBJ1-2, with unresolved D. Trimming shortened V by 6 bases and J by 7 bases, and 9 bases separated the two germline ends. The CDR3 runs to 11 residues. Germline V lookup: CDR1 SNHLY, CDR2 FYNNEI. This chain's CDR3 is CASRADGGYTF. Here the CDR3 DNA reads TGTGCCAGCAGAGCGGACGGTGGCTACACCTTC.

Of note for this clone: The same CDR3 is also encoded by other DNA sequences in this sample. CDR3 loop: CASSVGVRTEAFF. Written as DNA, the CDR3 is TGTGCCAGCAGTGTGGGGGTGCGGACTGAAGCTTTCTTT. This sequence joins TRBV2 and TRBJ1-1; tentative D call: TRBD1 (5 bases). Germline V gives CDR1 SNHLY, CDR2 FYNNEI. Trimming took off 4 bases at V and 5 bases at J, with 11 bases between the two ends. The CDR3 sequence is 13 residues long.

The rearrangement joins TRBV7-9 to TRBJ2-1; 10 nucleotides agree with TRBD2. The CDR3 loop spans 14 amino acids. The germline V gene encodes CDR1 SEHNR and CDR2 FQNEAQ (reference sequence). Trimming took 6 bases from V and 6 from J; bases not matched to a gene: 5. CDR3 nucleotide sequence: TGTGCCAGCAGGCCTAGCGGGAGTGCCAATGAGCAGTTCTTC. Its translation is CASRPSGSANEQFF.

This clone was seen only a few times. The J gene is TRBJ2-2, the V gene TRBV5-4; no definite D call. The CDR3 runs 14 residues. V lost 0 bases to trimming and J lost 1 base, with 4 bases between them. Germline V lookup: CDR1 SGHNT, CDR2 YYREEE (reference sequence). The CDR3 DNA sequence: TGTGCCAGCAGCTTGGGGCGGAACACCGGGGAGCTGTTTTTT. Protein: CASSLGRNTGELFF.

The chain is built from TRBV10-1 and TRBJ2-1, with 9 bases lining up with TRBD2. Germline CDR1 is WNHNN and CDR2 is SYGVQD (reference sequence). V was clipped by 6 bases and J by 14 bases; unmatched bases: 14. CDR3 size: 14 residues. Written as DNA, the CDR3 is TGCGCCAGCAGACCGGGACTAGCAGGTGATCCGGAGTTCTTC. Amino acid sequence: CASRPGLAGDPEFF.

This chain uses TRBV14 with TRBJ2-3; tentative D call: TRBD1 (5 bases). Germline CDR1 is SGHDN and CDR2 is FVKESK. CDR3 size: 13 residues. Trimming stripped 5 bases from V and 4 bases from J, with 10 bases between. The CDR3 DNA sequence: TGTGCCAGCAGCGGACATTGGGCAGATACGCAGTATTTT. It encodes CASSGHWADTQYF.

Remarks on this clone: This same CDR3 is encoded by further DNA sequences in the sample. CDR3 amino acids: CASSEQGGNQPQHF. The CDR3 nucleotides read TGTGCCAGCAGTGAGCAGGGTGGGAATCAGCCCCAGCATTTT. The genes are TRBV6-1 and TRBJ1-5; tentatively, D is TRBD1 (5 bases). With 3 bases removed from V and 4 bases from J, the gap between germline ends came to 10 bases. Germline V CDR1 and CDR2: MNHNS, SASEGT. The CDR3 has 14 amino acids.